This T cell receptor beta chain was identified in a study of blood T cells in healthy people across ages. Study-level points and caveats: The study found more naive CD4+ cells and higher diversity in long-lived than aged donors. Naive T cell percentage and TCR beta diversity correlated strongly.

About this clonotype: Its antigen is as yet unknown. A much larger clone differs by one base, so this may be a read error.

With a J-beta primer mix and a sample-barcoded 5' primer, a second PCR ran about 6 to 11 cycles. Each CDR3 protein is one row after TCRdb ran MiXCR on the 5' RACE reads. The table shows about 680,000 distinct CDR3 sequences, with more than 40% occurring only once. The sequenced material came from blood. The source is a woman in her fifties or sixties in good health.

The CDR3 here is CASSRKAGGRETQFF. Here the CDR3 DNA reads TGTGCCAGCAGCAGAAAAGCGGGAGGCCGAGAGACCCAGTTCTTC. J is TRBJ2-1 and V is TRBV7-2, with 9 bases lining up with TRBD2. Per germline, CDR1 SGHTA and CDR2 FQGNSA. The CDR3 consists of 15 residues. J gave up 13 bases and V 5 bases, and 15 bases lay outside the gene matches.